This TCR beta chain was documented in a study of neoadjuvant anti-PD-1 for oral cavity cancer. Study at large: Most patients had three to four biweekly doses of 3 mg/kg nivolumab before resection.

V lost 0 bases and J lost 2, with 10 bases in between. CDR1 and CDR2 (germline): SGHNT, YYREEE (reference sequence). CDR3 size: 15 residues. Noted time point: after neoadjuvant nivolumab, at surgical resection. Sequencing used immunoSEQ multiplex PCR; TCRdb keeps in-frame clones, though not all of them. In the table there are just over 65,000 clones, 85% of which are singletons. The chain employs TRBV5-4 and TRBJ2-3, with D possibly matching TRBD2 (6 bases). The source of this sequence is a person aged 40 to 85 with oral cavity squamous cell carcinoma. The sequencing used PBMCs, collected after nivolumab (anti-PD-1) treatment. CDR3 DNA: TGTGCCAGCAGCTTGGATAGCGGAACCACAGATACGCAGTATTTT. Encoded protein: CASSLDSGTTDTQYF.